This record concerns one TCR beta chain sequence. As yet, its antigen is unknown. Survey-depth immunoSEQ sequencing covered TCR beta CDR3 regions. The method was immunoSEQ multiplex PCR; TCRdb's version includes in-frame clones alone and lacks a portion of them. The data contain 1,700 or so clones, 65% to 85% of them singletons. This sample was taken from a study of CD8 T cell repertoires and HIV-1 epitope variants. On the study more broadly: Twenty-five autologous and known Gag and Nef epitope variant peptides each stimulated T cells separately. Controls were a CMV, EBV and flu pool, Ebola AY9, and no peptide. Whole-study findings and limits: Most of the nine antigen-specific clonotypes appeared cross-reactive to autologous or escape variants.

Germline-derived CDR1 and CDR2 are SGHDT and YYEEEE. The CDR3 loop spans 15 amino acids. The V segment lost 3 bases and the J segment 1 base; nucleotides outside the gene matches: 6. This chain uses TRBV5-6 with TRBJ2-5, with TRBD2 matching 7 bases. The receptor comes from a male donor with HIV. Sequencing input: cultured CD8+ T cells derived from PBMCs. The CDR3 DNA sequence: TGTGCCAGCAGCTCGGGGGGTTATGTCCAAGAGACCCAGTACTTC. This sequence encodes CASSSGGYVQETQYF.